These 8 T cell receptor beta chains share one sample of origin, sequenced in a study of identical twins. TCRdb ran MiXCR on the 5' RACE reads and lists one entry per CDR3 protein. The data hold around 220,000 distinct CDR3 sequences, with 8% to 11% observed a single time. Sample: memory T cells sorted from blood. Receptors were obtained from a man aged 45-60 years in good health.

This clonotype was seen only a few times. The CDR3 coding sequence is TGTGCCAGTCATCCGGACTTGAACACCGGGGAGCTGTTTTTT. Translated, it gives CASHPDLNTGELFF. J is TRBJ2-2 and V is TRBV19, with D possibly TRBD2 on 5 matching bases. CDR1 is LNHDA and CDR2 is SQIVND in the germline V gene (reference sequence). CDR3 size: 14 residues. Trimming removed 8 bases at V and 1 base at J, with 11 bases between.

The rearrangement uses TRBV20-1 and TRBJ1-4; no reliable D call. Germline-derived CDR1 and CDR2 are DFQATT and SNEGSKA (reference sequence). The V end was cut by 3 bases, the J end by 8 bases, with 7 bases between. The CDR3 extends over 11 amino acids. The CDR3 loop is CSASRAEKLFF. In DNA form, the CDR3 reads TGCAGTGCTAGCCGGGCGGAAAAACTGTTTTTT.

This clonotype was observed many times. The chain employs TRBV18 and TRBJ2-7; 7 bases match TRBD1. V shed 3 bases, J shed 2 bases, and the junction held 7 bases outside the gene matches. Germline-derived CDR1 and CDR2 are KGHSH and LQKENI. The CDR3 runs 15 residues. The CDR3 sequence: CASSPDRAIPYEQYF. DNA for the CDR3: TGTGCCAGCTCACCCGACAGGGCTATACCCTACGAGCAGTACTTC.

This clonotype was counted many times. This sequence joins TRBV28 and TRBJ2-7; TRBD2 matches 10 bases. Germline V gives CDR1 MDHEN, CDR2 SYDVKM. Trimming took 5 bases from V and 0 from J; bases not matched to a gene: 10. CDR3 length equals 17 residues. CDR3 in amino acids: CASSMSPWTSGSYEQYF. DNA of the CDR3: TGTGCCAGCAGTATGAGCCCCTGGACTAGCGGCTCCTACGAGCAGTACTTC.

This clonotype was counted ten times or more. This chain links TRBV7-2 with TRBJ2-3; the D gene could be TRBD1 or TRBD2 (5 bases each). Looked up from germline, CDR1 is SGHTA and CDR2 is FQGNSA. CDR3 length equals 16 residues. The V gene lost 3 bases and the J gene lost 0 bases, with 13 bases spanning the gap. CDR3 residues: CASSLAGTVSTDTQYF. In DNA, the CDR3 is TGTGCCAGCAGCTTGGCAGGGACCGTAAGCACAGATACGCAGTATTTT. Supplemented by reference TRBV7-2 and TRBJ2-3, the full variable domain reads GAGVSQSPSNKVTEKGKDVELRCDPISGHTALYWYRQSLGQGLEFLIYFQGNSAPDKSGLPSDRFSAERTGGSVSTLTIQRTQQEDSAVYLCASSLAGTVSTDTQYFGPGTRLTVL.

This clonotype was observed a few times. The rearrangement links TRBV5-6 to TRBJ2-5; 8 nucleotides match TRBD1. V dropped 3 bases and J dropped 5; count of bases not matched to a gene: 12. Germline loops: CDR1 SGHDT, CDR2 YYEEEE. CDR3 length equals 16 residues. CDR3 sequence reads: CASSSTGTGITETQYF. In nucleotides, the CDR3 is TGTGCCAGCAGCTCCACCGGGACAGGAATCACTGAGACCCAGTACTTC.

This clonotype was found a few times. The chain uses TRBV7-2 and TRBJ1-2, with TRBD1 identical over 8 bases. J gave up 8 bases and V 5 bases, and 7 bases lay outside the gene matches. There are 13 residues in the CDR3. Germline CDR1 and CDR2: SGHTA and FQGNSA. As DNA, the CDR3 is TGTGCCAGCAGCCTGGGACAGGAAGGGGGCTACACCTTC. Translation: CASSLGQEGGYTF.

V gene TRBV2 combines with J gene TRBJ2-1; 9 bases line up with TRBD1. The germline gives CDR1 SNHLY, CDR2 FYNNEI. The CDR3 contains 15 residues. V was pared by 3 bases and J by 6 bases, with 6 bases of the junction left unmatched. The CDR3 nucleotides read TGTGCCAGCAGTGACCGGGACAGGGTTTTCAATGAGCAGTTCTTC. Protein product: CASSDRDRVFNEQFF.